A single sample gave rise to the 31 T cell receptor beta chains below, sequenced in a study of blood T cell repertoires in COVID-19. Profiled with immunoSEQ multiplex PCR; TCRdb holds only in-frame clones, not every one. The sample gives some 350,000 clones, more than 85% of which show up once; around 3% is in the top ten. The source material was PBMCs or T cells enriched from blood (not recorded which). The source is a woman under 40 who had recovered from COVID-19.

The genes are TRBV9 and TRBJ1-2, with 7 bases fitting TRBD1. Trimming removed 0 bases from V and 7 bases from J; junction bases left unmatched: 6. Germline V gene data show CDR1 as SGDLS and CDR2 as YYNGEE. This CDR3 is 14 amino acids long. The CDR3 reads CASSVGDSFSGYTF. The CDR3 DNA reads as TGTGCCAGCAGCGTAGGGGACAGCTTTAGTGGCTACACCTTC.

J is TRBJ1-1 and V is TRBV3-1 (or the pseudogene TRBV3-2); D remains unclear. Germline assignment: CDR1 LGHDT and CDR2 YNNKEL (reference sequence). Trimming removed 0 bases at V and 1 base at J, with 3 bases between. The length of the CDR3 is 13 residues. The CDR3 region has the DNA TGTGCCAGCAGCCAAGACGGGAACACTGAAGCTTTCTTT. It codes for CASSQDGNTEAFF.

V is TRBV6-5 and J is TRBJ2-2; unclear D gene. The germline V gene has CDR1 MNHEY and CDR2 SVGAGI. CDR3 length equals 15 residues. V was cut by 0 bases and J by 4 bases, with 9 bases left in between. The CDR3 region is CASSYSRLGTGELFF. Written as DNA, the CDR3 is TGTGCCAGCAGTTACTCGAGGCTGGGCACCGGGGAGCTGTTTTTT.

V gene TRBV5-6 combines with J gene TRBJ1-3; no definite D call. V gave up 4 bases and J gave up 0 bases, with 11 bases separating them. The CDR3 consists of 15 residues. Looked up from germline, CDR1 is SGHDT and CDR2 is YYEEEE. CDR3 sequence: CASSKDWSSGNTIYF. Here the CDR3 DNA reads TGTGCCAGCAGCAAGGACTGGAGCTCTGGAAACACCATATATTTT.

This clone is a singleton in its sample. The chain couples TRBV28 to TRBJ1-1; D not certain. V gave up 2 bases and J gave up 4 bases, with 2 bases separating them. This CDR3 has 11 residues. CDR1 is MDHEN, CDR2 SYDVKM, per germline. The CDR3 region has the DNA TGTGCCAGCAGTTTACTCACTGAAGCTTTCTTT. Translation: CASSLLTEAFF.

The rearrangement links TRBV7-2 to TRBJ1-5; D perhaps matches TRBD1 (5 bases). Per the germline V gene, CDR1 is SGHTA and CDR2 is FQGNSA. Between the trimmed V and J ends, which lost 1 base and 13 bases, there was a span of 14 bases. This CDR3 has 13 amino acids. The CDR3 sequence is CASSLGGGGGQHF. In nucleotides, the CDR3 is TGTGCCAGCAGCTTAGGCGGGGGAGGAGGACAGCATTTT.

The chain combines TRBV30 with TRBJ2-5; 7 nucleotides align to TRBD1. Trimming cost V 2 bases and J 3 bases; bases outside gene matches: 6. The V gene's germline CDR1 is GTSNPN and CDR2 SVGIG (reference sequence). CDR3 length equals 14 residues. The CDR3 region is CAWSSLGGEETQYF. CDR3 bases: TGTGCCTGGAGTTCACTAGGGGGCGAAGAGACCCAGTACTTC.

This clone was detected only once. In the same sample, other DNA sequences code for this CDR3. V and J are TRBV7-2 and TRBJ1-5; unclear D gene. Germline V gene lookup returns CDR1 SGHTA and CDR2 FQGNSA. V was shortened by 3 bases and J by 6 bases, with 6 bases between the two germline ends. The CDR3 extends over 12 amino acids. CDR3 DNA: TGTGCCAGCAGCTTTCCGGGTCAGCCCCAGCATTTT. Protein product: CASSFPGQPQHF.

This chain connects TRBV5-4 to TRBJ2-3, with TRBD2 matching 7 bases. The CDR3 has 17 amino acids. The J segment lost 0 bases and the V segment lost 0 bases, leaving 7 bases of the junction unmatched. The germline gives CDR1 SGHNT, CDR2 YYREEE (reference sequence). CDR3 nucleotides: TGTGCCAGCAGCTTGGTGCTTGGCGGGAGTAGCACAGATACGCAGTATTTT. Protein: CASSLVLGGSSTDTQYF.

The chain is built from TRBV19 and TRBJ1-6, with 8 bases matching TRBD1. After removal of 6 bases from V and 6 bases from J, the junction contained 7 bases not matched to a gene. The germline V gene has CDR1 LNHDA and CDR2 SQIVND (reference sequence). The CDR3 runs to 15 residues. CDR3 residues: CASRVTGARNSPLHF. DNA of the CDR3: TGTGCCAGTAGGGTGACAGGGGCACGTAATTCACCCCTCCACTTT.

This clone has a single count. The rearrangement links TRBV4-1 to TRBJ1-5; TRBD1 might be the D (5 bases). This CDR3 is built from 16 residues. Germline CDR1 is MGHRA and CDR2 is YSYEKL. V was pared by 0 bases and J by 2 bases, with 11 bases between. CDR3 region: CASSQDKGLGNQPQHF. The CDR3 DNA reads TGCGCCAGCAGCCAAGACAAGGGGCTTGGCAATCAGCCCCAGCATTTT.

The genes are TRBV5-4 and TRBJ1-1; D might be TRBD1 (5 bases). From germline, CDR1 is SGHNT and CDR2 YYREEE (reference sequence). Trimming removed 0 bases at V and 0 bases at J, with 9 bases between. The CDR3 sequence is 15 residues long. The CDR3 loop is CASSLVRGLNTEAFF. CDR3 nucleotide sequence: TGTGCCAGCAGCTTGGTTAGGGGCCTGAACACTGAAGCTTTCTTT.

This clone was detected only once. The chain uses TRBV4-1 and TRBJ2-1; 9 bases are a match to TRBD1. J lost 3 bases, V lost 3 bases, and 9 bases had no gene match. CDR3 size: 17 residues. Germline CDR1 MGHRA, CDR2 YSYEKL. CDR3 sequence (DNA): TGCGCCAGCAGCCAGGGGAGGACAGGGGAAATCTACAATGAGCAGTTCTTC. It encodes CASSQGRTGEIYNEQFF.

The chain carries TRBV14 and TRBJ1-5; D remains unclear. Germline V lookup: CDR1 SGHDN, CDR2 FVKESK. Trimming took off 1 base at V and 4 bases at J, with 5 bases between the two ends. This CDR3 is 13 amino acids long. The CDR3 region has the DNA TGTGCCAGCAGCCAAGGGCCAAATCAGCCCCAGCATTTT. This codes for CASSQGPNQPQHF.

This chain joins TRBV7-8 and TRBJ1-6; 9 bases align to TRBD1. The V gene end was trimmed by 5 bases and the J gene end by 0 bases; junction bases not matched to a gene: 5. Germline V lookup: CDR1 SGHVS, CDR2 FQNEAQ. CDR3 length: 17 amino acids. The CDR3 DNA is TGTGCCAGCAGCGGTCCGACAGGGGGCTCCTATAATTCACCCCTCCACTTT. This translates into CASSGPTGGSYNSPLHF.

The chain employs TRBV19 and TRBJ1-3, with TRBD1 matching over 7 bases. The CDR3 is 16 residues long. The germline CDR1 and CDR2 sequences are LNHDA and SQIVND (reference sequence). The ends lost 6 bases at V and 2 bases at J; junction bases unmatched: 10. The CDR3, as DNA: TGTGCCAGTAGCCCTAGAGACAGGGTACCTGGAAACACCATATATTTT. The encoded protein is CASSPRDRVPGNTIYF.

The CDR3 DNA is TGTGCCAGCACTAGACAGTCCTTGAACACTGAAGCTTTCTTT. Translation: CASTRQSLNTEAFF. This chain links TRBV2 with TRBJ1-1; the D gene is possibly TRBD1 (5 bases). CDR3 length: 14 amino acids. Trimming removed 7 bases from V and 0 bases from J, with 12 bases in between. Germline V gene data show CDR1 as SNHLY and CDR2 as FYNNEI.

As to this clone: Additional DNA sequences in this sample encode the identical CDR3. V usage is TRBV18 and J usage is TRBJ2-4; 9 nucleotides match TRBD1. V lost 3 bases and J lost 6; bases outside the gene matches: 3. The V gene's germline CDR1 is KGHSH and CDR2 LQKENI. CDR3 size: 14 residues. CDR3 protein: CASSPPGQGNIQYF. CDR3 DNA: TGTGCCAGCTCACCTCCGGGACAGGGAAACATTCAGTACTTC.

The V gene is TRBV12-3 or TRBV12-4, the J gene TRBJ2-7; maybe TRBD1 (5 bases). The CDR3 is 12 amino acids. V shed 3 bases and J shed 6 bases, with 9 bases lying between them. CDR3 in amino acids: CASSFKGIEQYF. The CDR3 DNA reads as TGTGCCAGCAGTTTCAAGGGGATCGAGCAGTACTTC.

The genes are TRBV10-3 and TRBJ1-5; TRBD1 agrees at 9 bases. Per germline, CDR1 ENHRY and CDR2 SYGVKD. This CDR3 region has 14 residues. The J segment lost 5 bases and the V segment lost 4 bases, leaving 3 bases of the junction unmatched. The CDR3 nucleotides read TGTGCCATCAGTGGGACAGGGGATGATCAGCCCCAGCATTTT. Protein sequence: CAISGTGDDQPQHF.

The chain uses TRBV7-3 and TRBJ2-1; TRBD1 agrees at 7 bases. Germline assignment: CDR1 SGHTA and CDR2 FQGTGA. The CDR3 is made up of 13 amino acids. Trimming cost V 5 bases and J 7 bases; bases outside gene matches: 5. CDR3 sequence: CASSISTGNEQFF. The CDR3 nucleotides are TGTGCCAGCAGCATATCGACAGGGAATGAGCAGTTCTTC. The full variable domain, with the rest looked up from reference TRBV7-3 and TRBJ2-1, is GAGVSQTPSNKVTEKGKYVELRCDPISGHTALYWYRQSLGQGPEFLIYFQGTGAADDSGLPNDRFFAVRPEGSVSTLKIQRTERGDSAVYLCASSISTGNEQFFGPGTRLTVL.

This clone has only one observation. V is TRBV25-1 and J is TRBJ1-1; D might be TRBD1 (5 bases). Germline V lookup: CDR1 MGHDK, CDR2 SYGVNS. The V gene lost 3 bases and the J gene lost 2 bases, with 13 bases spanning the gap. The CDR3 spans 15 residues. This CDR3 reads CASSDSTQGNTEAFF. For the CDR3, the DNA is TGTGCCAGCAGTGATTCTACCCAGGGAAACACTGAAGCTTTCTTT.

This chain uses TRBV25-1 with TRBJ2-1, with TRBD2 matching 12 bases. This CDR3 comprises 11 residues. Looked up from germline, CDR1 is MGHDK and CDR2 is SYGVNS. V shed 8 bases, J shed 13 bases, and the junction held 3 bases outside the gene matches. CDR3 amino acids: CASYGLAGQFF. The CDR3 DNA reads TGTGCCAGCTACGGACTAGCGGGACAGTTCTTC.

J is TRBJ1-2 and V is TRBV27; D might be TRBD1 (6 bases). The V gene lost 5 bases and the J gene lost 6 bases, with 25 bases spanning the gap. The germline gives CDR1 MNHEY, CDR2 SMNVEV (reference sequence). The CDR3 covers 17 residues. CDR3 residues: CASSPRAALGTGNGYTF. CDR3 DNA: TGTGCCAGCAGTCCCCGAGCGGCCCTGGGTACAGGGAATGGCTACACCTTC.

This clone was found once. The rearrangement uses TRBV18 and TRBJ2-1; 9 bases map to TRBD1. The CDR3 is made up of 18 amino acids. V lost 0 bases to trimming and J lost 8 bases; unmatched junction nucleotides: 14. Germline V gene data show CDR1 as KGHSH and CDR2 as LQKENI. This chain's CDR3 is CASSPPTSQGAFYHEQFF. The CDR3 region has the DNA TGTGCCAGCTCACCACCGACCTCACAGGGGGCTTTTTATCATGAGCAGTTCTTC.

The rearrangement uses TRBV19 and TRBJ2-7, with 7 bases that match TRBD1. Germline CDR1 and CDR2: LNHDA and SQIVND (reference sequence). This CDR3 contains 16 residues. J lost 1 base, V lost 5 bases, and 11 bases had no gene match. CDR3 sequence: CASSQHNRGQSYEQYF. The DNA for the CDR3 is TGTGCCAGTAGTCAACACAACAGGGGACAGTCCTACGAGCAGTACTTC.

This chain uses TRBV5-1 with TRBJ2-1; D might be TRBD1 (6 bases). This CDR3 has 15 amino acids. V was shortened by 3 bases and J by 0 bases, with 10 bases between the two germline ends. Germline V CDR1 and CDR2: SGHRS, YFSETQ. This CDR3 reads CASSSLQGSYNEQFF. Here the CDR3 DNA reads TGCGCCAGCAGCTCCCTACAGGGCTCCTACAATGAGCAGTTCTTC.

The J gene is TRBJ1-1, the V gene TRBV3-1 (or the pseudogene TRBV3-2); D perhaps matches TRBD1 (5 bases). The V gene's germline CDR1 is LGHDT and CDR2 YNNKEL (reference sequence). Trimming removed 4 bases from V and 6 bases from J, with 12 bases in between. The CDR3 sequence is 13 residues long. The CDR3 DNA reads TGTGCCAGCAGCCCCCGTGGGGGGTCTGAAGCTTTCTTT. This gives the protein CASSPRGGSEAFF.

This sequence joins TRBV18 and TRBJ1-1; D not certain. This CDR3 is built from 15 residues. In germline, CDR1 is KGHSH, CDR2 LQKENI. V lost 6 bases, J lost 0 bases, and 14 bases lay in between. CDR3 nucleotides: TGTGCCAGCTCCCCGAACCCCAGAATGAACACTGAAGCTTTCTTT. Residues: CASSPNPRMNTEAFF.

This chain links TRBV3-1 (or the pseudogene TRBV3-2) with TRBJ2-2; 8 positions match TRBD1. The V and J ends lost 8 bases and 3 bases, in that order; junction bases with no gene match: 8. The germline gives CDR1 LGHDT, CDR2 YNNKEL (reference sequence). This CDR3 contains 15 residues. In DNA form, the CDR3 reads TGTGCCAGCCTCCCGGGACAGGATTACACCGGGGAGCTGTTTTTT. Translation gives CASLPGQDYTGELFF.

The V call is TRBV11-2, the J call TRBJ1-2, with 9 bases identical to TRBD1. This CDR3 region has 14 residues. J was trimmed by 8 bases and V by 0 bases; bases with no gene match: 4. Germline V gene data show CDR1 as SGHAT and CDR2 as FQNNGV. In DNA form, the CDR3 reads TGTGCCAGCAGCTTAGATTGGGACAGGGACGGCTACACCTTC. The encoded protein is CASSLDWDRDGYTF.